The 9 T cell receptor beta chains in this list originate from one sample, sequenced in a study of cytomegalovirus exposure and HLA in healthy donors (dated by TCRdb to the late 2010s). The method was the immunoSEQ multiplex PCR assay. The multiplex PCR relied on a mix of 60 forward primers for TCR Vbeta segments and 13 reverse primers for TCR Jbeta segments. Sourced from immuneACCESS, this table was stored by TCRdb with only in-frame sequences that have V and J called. A share of the clones is absent; for the studies checked, an unresolved V gene accounts for under half, and the remainder has no known explanation. Across this sample there are around 160,000 clones, with roughly three quarters seen only once. The top ten constitute roughly 7.3% of the sample. The sequenced sample was PBMCs. These receptor sequences come from a male donor in good health and CMV-seropositive.

This rearrangement joins TRBV6-6 to TRBJ2-7; 7 bases fit TRBD1. The germline gives CDR1 MNHNY, CDR2 SVGAGI (reference sequence). This CDR3 contains 16 residues. V lost 0 bases to trimming and J lost 7 bases; unmatched junction nucleotides: 12. The CDR3 here is CASSYSYGTAQGEQYF. The CDR3 DNA is TGTGCCAGCAGTTACTCGTACGGGACAGCCCAGGGTGAGCAGTACTTC.

The CDR3 loop is CASSPGGTRHEQYF. CDR3 bases: TGCGCCAGCAGCCCGGGGGGGACTAGGCATGAGCAGTACTTC. The rearrangement uses TRBV5-1 and TRBJ2-7, with TRBD2 matching 8 bases. This CDR3 is built from 14 residues. Germline CDR1 reads SGHRS; CDR2 reads YFSETQ. Germline trimming cut 4 bases from V and 7 bases from J; bases unmatched to any gene: 10.

CDR3 sequence (DNA): TGTGCCAGTAGTACGTCCGCGGGGGGCCTTGACACTGAAGCTTTCTTT. Translated: CASSTSAGGLDTEAFF. The rearrangement uses TRBV19 and TRBJ1-1; maybe TRBD1 (6 bases). The CDR3 totals 16 residues. V was trimmed by 4 bases and J by 3 bases, leaving 18 bases between them. Germline values: CDR1 LNHDA, CDR2 SQIVND (reference sequence).

This chain joins TRBV5-4 and TRBJ2-5; TRBD2 aligns across 14 bases. Germline V gene sequence: CDR1 SGHNT, CDR2 YYREEE (reference sequence). The CDR3 runs 15 residues. Trimming at V came to 2 bases and at J to 5 bases, leaving 2 bases not matched to a gene. The DNA of the CDR3 is TGTGCCAGCAGCTTAGGACTAGCGGGGGGTGAGACCCAGTACTTC. Protein product: CASSLGLAGGETQYF.

This clone was seen a handful of times. This chain connects TRBV6-1 to TRBJ1-1; 7 nucleotides align to TRBD1. V shed 6 bases and J 4 bases; nucleotides not matched to a gene: 5. Germline-derived CDR1 and CDR2 are MNHNS and SASEGT. The CDR3 loop spans 13 amino acids. The CDR3 coding sequence is TGTGCCAGCAGACGACAGGGTGCCACTGAAGCTTTCTTT. Its protein product is CASRRQGATEAFF.

The rearrangement links TRBV9 to TRBJ2-3; 13 bases map to TRBD2. Germline CDR1 reads SGDLS; CDR2 reads YYNGEE. CDR3 length: 14 amino acids. The V gene end was trimmed by 4 bases and the J gene end by 8 bases; junction bases not matched to a gene: 4. As DNA, the CDR3 is TGTGCCAGCAGCTCCCGGACTAGCGGGGGTACGCAGTATTTT. It yields the protein CASSSRTSGGTQYF.

This clone was picked up one time. This chain links TRBV4-3 with TRBJ2-1, with D possibly TRBD1 on 6 matching bases. Germline V lookup: CDR1 LGHNA, CDR2 YSLEER. The CDR3 runs to 13 residues. The V end lost 0 bases, the J end lost 12 bases, and 12 bases lay between the germline ends. The CDR3, as DNA: TGCGCCAGCAGCCAAGATAGTGGGGGCCCGCAGTTCTTC. Its protein product is CASSQDSGGPQFF.

The gene calls are TRBV6-1 and TRBJ1-2; 12 bases are shared with TRBD1. CDR3 length: 14 residues. Germline loops: CDR1 MNHNS, CDR2 SASEGT. The junction had 4 bases not matched to a gene; V was cut back by 6 bases and J by 5 bases. CDR3 amino acids: CASRTGQGAYGYTF. Here the CDR3 DNA reads TGTGCCAGCAGGACGGGACAGGGGGCGTATGGCTACACCTTC.

This chain connects TRBV15 to TRBJ2-5; 10 nucleotides match TRBD2. Germline CDR1 reads LNHNV; CDR2 reads YYDKDF (reference sequence). Trimming removed 5 bases from V and 5 bases from J; junction bases left unmatched: 5. The CDR3 contains 14 residues. The CDR3 region is CATSVPGLAETQYF. In DNA form, the CDR3 reads TGTGCCACCAGCGTTCCGGGACTAGCGGAGACCCAGTACTTC.